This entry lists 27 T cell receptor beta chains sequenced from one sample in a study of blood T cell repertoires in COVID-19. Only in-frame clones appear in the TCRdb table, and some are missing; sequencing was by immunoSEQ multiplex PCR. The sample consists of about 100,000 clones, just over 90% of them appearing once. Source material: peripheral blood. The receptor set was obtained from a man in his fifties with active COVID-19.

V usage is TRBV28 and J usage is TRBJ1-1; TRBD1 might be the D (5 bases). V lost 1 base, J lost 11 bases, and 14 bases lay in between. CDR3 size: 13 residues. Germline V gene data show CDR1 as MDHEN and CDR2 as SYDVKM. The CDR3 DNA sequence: TGTGCCAGCAGTTTATTATTTGGGGGGTTGGCTTTCTTT. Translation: CASSLLFGGLAFF.

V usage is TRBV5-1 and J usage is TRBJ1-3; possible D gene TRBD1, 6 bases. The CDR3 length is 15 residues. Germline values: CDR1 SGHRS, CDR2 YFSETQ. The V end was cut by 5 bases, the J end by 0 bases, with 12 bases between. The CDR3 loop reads CASRTDRSSGNTIYF. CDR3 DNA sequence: TGCGCCAGCAGAACTGACAGGAGCTCTGGAAACACCATATATTTT.

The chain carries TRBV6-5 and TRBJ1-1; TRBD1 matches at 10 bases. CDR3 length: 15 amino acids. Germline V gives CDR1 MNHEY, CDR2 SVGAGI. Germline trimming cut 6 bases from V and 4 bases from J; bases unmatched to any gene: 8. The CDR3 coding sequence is TGTGCCAGCAGGATACGGGACAGGGGCCCCACTGAAGCTTTCTTT. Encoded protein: CASRIRDRGPTEAFF.

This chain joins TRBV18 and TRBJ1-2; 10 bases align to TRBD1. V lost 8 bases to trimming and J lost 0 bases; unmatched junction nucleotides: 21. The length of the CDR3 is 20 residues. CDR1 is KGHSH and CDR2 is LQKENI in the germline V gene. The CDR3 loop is CASTTRVVVTGGPSNYGYTF. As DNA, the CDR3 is TGTGCCAGCACTACACGGGTGGTGGTGACAGGGGGCCCCTCTAACTATGGCTACACCTTC.

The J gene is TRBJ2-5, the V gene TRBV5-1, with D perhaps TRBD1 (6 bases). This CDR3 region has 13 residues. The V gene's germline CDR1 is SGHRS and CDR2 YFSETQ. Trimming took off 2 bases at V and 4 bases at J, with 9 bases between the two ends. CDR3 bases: TGCGCCAGCAGCTTCACAGGGAGAGAGACCCAGTACTTC. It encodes CASSFTGRETQYF.

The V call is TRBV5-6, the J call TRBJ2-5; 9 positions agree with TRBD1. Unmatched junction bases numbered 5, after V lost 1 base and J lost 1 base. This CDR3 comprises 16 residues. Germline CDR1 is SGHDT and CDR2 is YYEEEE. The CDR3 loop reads CASSLMGQGPQETQYF. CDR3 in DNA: TGTGCCAGCAGCTTGATGGGACAGGGTCCCCAAGAGACCCAGTACTTC. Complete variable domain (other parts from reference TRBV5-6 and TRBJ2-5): DAGVTQSPTHLIKTRGQQVTLRCSPKSGHDTVSWYQQALGQGPQFIFQYYEEEERQRGNFPDRFSGHQFPNYSSELNVNALLLGDSALYLCASSLMGQGPQETQYFGPGTRLLVL.

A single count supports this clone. CDR3 loop: CASHRRLSSSYNSPLHF. The DNA for the CDR3 is TGTGCCAGCCACCGGCGACTCTCGAGCTCCTATAATTCACCCCTCCACTTT. The chain uses TRBV11-2 and TRBJ1-6; D remains unclear. V was shortened by 8 bases and J by 0 bases, with 17 bases between the two germline ends. The CDR3 totals 17 residues. Germline CDR1 is SGHAT and CDR2 is FQNNGV.

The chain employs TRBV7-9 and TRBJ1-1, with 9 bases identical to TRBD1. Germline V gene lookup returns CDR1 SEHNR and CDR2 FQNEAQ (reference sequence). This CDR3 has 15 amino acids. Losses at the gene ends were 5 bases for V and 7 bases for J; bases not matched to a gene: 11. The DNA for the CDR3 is TGTGCCAGCAGCCGACTCCGGGACAGGGTGGATGAAGCTTTCTTT. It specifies CASSRLRDRVDEAFF.

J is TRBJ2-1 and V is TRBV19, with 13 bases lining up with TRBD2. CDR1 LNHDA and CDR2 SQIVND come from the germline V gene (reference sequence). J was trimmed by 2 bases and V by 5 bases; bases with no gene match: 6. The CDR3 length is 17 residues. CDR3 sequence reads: CASSGGLAGDAYNEQFF. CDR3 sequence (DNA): TGTGCCAGTAGTGGAGGACTAGCGGGAGATGCCTACAATGAGCAGTTCTTC. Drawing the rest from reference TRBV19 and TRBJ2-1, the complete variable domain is DGGITQSPKYLFRKEGQNVTLSCEQNLNHDAMYWYRQDPGQGLRLIYYSQIVNDFQKGDIAEGYSVSREKKESFPLTVTSAQKNPTAFYLCASSGGLAGDAYNEQFFGPGTRLTVL.

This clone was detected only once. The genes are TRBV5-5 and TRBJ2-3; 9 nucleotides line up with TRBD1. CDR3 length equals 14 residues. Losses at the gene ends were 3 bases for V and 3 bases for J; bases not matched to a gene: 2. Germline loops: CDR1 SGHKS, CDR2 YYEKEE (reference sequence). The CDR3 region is CASSWDRETDTQYF. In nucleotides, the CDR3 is TGTGCCAGCAGCTGGGACAGGGAGACAGATACGCAGTATTTT.

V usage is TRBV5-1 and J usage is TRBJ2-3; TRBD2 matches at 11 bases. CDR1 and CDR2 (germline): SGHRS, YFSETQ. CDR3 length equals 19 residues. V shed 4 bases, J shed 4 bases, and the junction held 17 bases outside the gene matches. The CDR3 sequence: CASSLLPGLAARGADTQYF. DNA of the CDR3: TGCGCCAGCAGCCTACTGCCGGGACTAGCGGCGCGAGGCGCAGATACGCAGTATTTT.

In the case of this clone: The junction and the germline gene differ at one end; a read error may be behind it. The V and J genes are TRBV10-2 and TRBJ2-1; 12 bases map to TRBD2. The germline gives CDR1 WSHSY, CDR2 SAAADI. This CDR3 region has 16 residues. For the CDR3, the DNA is TGCGCCAGCAGTGCTCCTAGCGGGAGGGGGTACAGTGAGCAGTTCTTC. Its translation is CASSAPSGRGYSEQFF.

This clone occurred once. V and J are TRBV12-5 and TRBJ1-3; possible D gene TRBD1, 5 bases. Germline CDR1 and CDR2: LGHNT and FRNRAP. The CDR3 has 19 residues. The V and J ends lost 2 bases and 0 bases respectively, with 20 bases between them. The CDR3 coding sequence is TGTGCTAGTGGTTTGCTTAGTGGTTGGGGGGTCAGCTCTGGAAACACCATATATTTT. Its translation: CASGLLSGWGVSSGNTIYF. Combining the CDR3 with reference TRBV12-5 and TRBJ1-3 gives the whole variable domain DARVTQTPRHKVTEMGQEVTMRCQPILGHNTVFWYRQTMMQGLELLAYFRNRAPLDDSGMPKDRFSAEMPDATLATLKIQPSEPRDSAVYFCASGLLSGWGVSSGNTIYFGEGSWLTVV.

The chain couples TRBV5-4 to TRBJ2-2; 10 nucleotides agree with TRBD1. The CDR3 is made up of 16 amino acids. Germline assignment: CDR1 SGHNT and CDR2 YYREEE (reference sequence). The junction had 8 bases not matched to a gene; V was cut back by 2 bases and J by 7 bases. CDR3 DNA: TGTGCCAGCAGCTTCTCCGGGACAGGGGTAGGCGGGGAGCTGTTTTTT. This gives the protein CASSFSGTGVGGELFF.

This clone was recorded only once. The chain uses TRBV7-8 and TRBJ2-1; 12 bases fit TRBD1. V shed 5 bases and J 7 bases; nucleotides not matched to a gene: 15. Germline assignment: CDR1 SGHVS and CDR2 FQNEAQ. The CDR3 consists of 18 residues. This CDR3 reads CASSPQGTGGIARNEQFF. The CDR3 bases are TGTGCCAGCAGCCCGCAAGGGACAGGGGGCATCGCGAGGAATGAGCAGTTCTTC.

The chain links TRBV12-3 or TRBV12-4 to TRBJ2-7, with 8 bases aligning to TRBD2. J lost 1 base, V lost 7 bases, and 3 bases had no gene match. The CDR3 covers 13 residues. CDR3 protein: CASKTSGSYEQYF. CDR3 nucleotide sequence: TGTGCCAGCAAAACTAGCGGATCCTACGAGCAGTACTTC.

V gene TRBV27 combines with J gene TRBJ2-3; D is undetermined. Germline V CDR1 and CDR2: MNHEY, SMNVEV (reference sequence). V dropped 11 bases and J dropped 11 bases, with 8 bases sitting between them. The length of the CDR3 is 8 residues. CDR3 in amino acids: CALAKQYF. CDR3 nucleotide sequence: TGTGCCTTGGCCAAGCAGTATTTT.

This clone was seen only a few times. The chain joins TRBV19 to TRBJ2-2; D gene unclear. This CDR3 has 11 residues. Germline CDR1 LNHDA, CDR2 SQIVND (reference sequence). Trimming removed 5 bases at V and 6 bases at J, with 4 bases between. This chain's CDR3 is CASSEAGELFF. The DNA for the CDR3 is TGTGCCAGTAGTGAGGCCGGGGAGCTGTTTTTT.

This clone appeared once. The CDR3 loop reads CASSLDRGYTEAFF. The DNA of the CDR3 is TGTGCCAGCAGCTTAGACAGGGGATACACTGAAGCTTTCTTT. The chain carries TRBV7-9 and TRBJ1-1, with 7 bases that match TRBD1. The CDR3 contains 14 residues. Germline CDR1 SEHNR, CDR2 FQNEAQ (reference sequence). Trimming cost V 1 base and J 3 bases; bases outside gene matches: 2. The entire variable domain, with the rest obtained from reference TRBV7-9 and TRBJ1-1, is as follows: DTGVSQNPRHKITKRGQNVTFRCDPISEHNRLYWYRQTLGQGPEFLTYFQNEAQLEKSRLLSDRFSAERPKGSFSTLEIQRTEQGDSAMYLCASSLDRGYTEAFFGQGTRLTVV.

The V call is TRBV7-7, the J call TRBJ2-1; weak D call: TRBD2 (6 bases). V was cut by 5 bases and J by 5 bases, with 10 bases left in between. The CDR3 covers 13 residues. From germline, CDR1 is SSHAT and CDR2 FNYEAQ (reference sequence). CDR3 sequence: CASSRGVNNEQFF. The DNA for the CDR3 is TGTGCCAGCAGCCGCGGGGTGAACAATGAGCAGTTCTTC. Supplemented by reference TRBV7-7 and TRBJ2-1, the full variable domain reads GAGVSQSPRYKVTKRGQDVTLRCDPISSHATLYWYQQALGQGPEFLTYFNYEAQPDKSGLPSDRFSAERPEGSISTLTIQRTEQRDSAMYRCASSRGVNNEQFFGPGTRLTVL.

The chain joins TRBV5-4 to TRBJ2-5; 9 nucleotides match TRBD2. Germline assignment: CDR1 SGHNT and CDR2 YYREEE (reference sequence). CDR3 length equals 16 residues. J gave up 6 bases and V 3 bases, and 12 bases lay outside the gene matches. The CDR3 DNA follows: TGTGCCAGCAGCTCCGGGACTAGCTCCGGGTTACAGACCCAGTACTTC. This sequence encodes CASSSGTSSGLQTQYF.

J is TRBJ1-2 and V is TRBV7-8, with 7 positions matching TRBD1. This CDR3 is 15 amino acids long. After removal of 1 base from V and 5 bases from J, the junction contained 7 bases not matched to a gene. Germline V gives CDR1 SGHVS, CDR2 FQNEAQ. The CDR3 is CASSLEARGEYGYTF. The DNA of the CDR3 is TGTGCCAGCAGCTTAGAAGCCAGGGGGGAGTATGGCTACACCTTC. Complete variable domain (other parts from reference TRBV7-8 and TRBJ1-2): GAGVSQSPRYKVAKRGQDVALRCDPISGHVSLFWYQQALGQGPEFLTYFQNEAQLDKSGLPSDRFFAERPEGSVSTLKIQRTQQEDSAVYLCASSLEARGEYGYTFGSGTRLTVV.

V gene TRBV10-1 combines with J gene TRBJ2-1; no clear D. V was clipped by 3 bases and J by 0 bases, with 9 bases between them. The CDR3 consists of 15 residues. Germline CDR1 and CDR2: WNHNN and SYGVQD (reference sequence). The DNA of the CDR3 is TGCGCCAGCAGTGATACGCCGAGCTCCTACAATGAGCAGTTCTTC. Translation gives CASSDTPSSYNEQFF.

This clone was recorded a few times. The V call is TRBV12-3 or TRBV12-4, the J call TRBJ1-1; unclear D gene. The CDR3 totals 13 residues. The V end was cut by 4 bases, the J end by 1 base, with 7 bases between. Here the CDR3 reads CASSYRENTEAFF. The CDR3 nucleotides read TGTGCCAGCAGTTATCGGGAGAACACTGAAGCTTTCTTT.

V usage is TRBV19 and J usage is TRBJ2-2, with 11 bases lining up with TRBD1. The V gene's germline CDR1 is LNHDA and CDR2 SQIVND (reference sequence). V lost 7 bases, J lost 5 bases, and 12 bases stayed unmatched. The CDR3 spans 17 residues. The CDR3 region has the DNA TGTGCCAGTACCACTTCTGGACAGGGGGCGCGGACCGGGGAGCTGTTTTTT. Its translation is CASTTSGQGARTGELFF.

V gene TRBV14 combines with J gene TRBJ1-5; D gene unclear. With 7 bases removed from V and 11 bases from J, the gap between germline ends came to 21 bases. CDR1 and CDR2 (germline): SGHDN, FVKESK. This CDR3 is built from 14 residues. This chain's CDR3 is CASKPQDPGVAQHF. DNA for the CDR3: TGTGCCAGCAAGCCCCAAGACCCCGGGGTGGCCCAGCATTTT.

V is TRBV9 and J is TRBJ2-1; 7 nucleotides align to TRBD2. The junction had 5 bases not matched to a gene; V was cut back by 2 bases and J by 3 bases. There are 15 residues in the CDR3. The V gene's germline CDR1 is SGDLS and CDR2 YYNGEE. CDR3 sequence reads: CASSVGSGVYNEQFF. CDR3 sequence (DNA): TGTGCCAGCAGCGTGGGAAGCGGGGTCTACAATGAGCAGTTCTTC.